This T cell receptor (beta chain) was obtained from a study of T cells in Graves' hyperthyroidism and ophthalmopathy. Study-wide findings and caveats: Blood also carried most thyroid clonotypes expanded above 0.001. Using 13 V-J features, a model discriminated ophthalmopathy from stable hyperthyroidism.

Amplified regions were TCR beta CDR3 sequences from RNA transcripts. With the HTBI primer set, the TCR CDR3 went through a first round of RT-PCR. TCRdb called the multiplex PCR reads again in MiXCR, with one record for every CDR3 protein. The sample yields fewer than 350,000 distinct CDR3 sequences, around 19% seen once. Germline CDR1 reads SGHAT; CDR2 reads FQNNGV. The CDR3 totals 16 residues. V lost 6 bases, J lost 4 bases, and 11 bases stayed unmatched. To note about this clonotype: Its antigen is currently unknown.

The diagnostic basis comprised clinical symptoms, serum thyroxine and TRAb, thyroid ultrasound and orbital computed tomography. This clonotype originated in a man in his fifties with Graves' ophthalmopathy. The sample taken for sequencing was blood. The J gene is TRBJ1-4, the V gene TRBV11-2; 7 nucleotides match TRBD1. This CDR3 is CASRTGTAISNEKLFF. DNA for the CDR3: TGTGCCAGCAGAACCGGGACAGCGATTAGTAATGAAAAACTGTTTTTT.